Following are 20 T cell receptor beta chains from one sample sequenced in a study of shared clonotypes between healthy human individuals. Produced via immunoSEQ multiplex PCR; TCRdb's table is partial and in-frame only. The sample holds 2 million to 2.5 million clones, more than 90% seen once. Specimen: naive CD4+ T cells sorted from blood. Subset: CD45RA+ positively selected. These receptors were taken from a man younger than 30 in good health.

This sequence joins TRBV6-1 and TRBJ1-2, with D hard to call. V lost 8 bases, J lost 2 bases, and 15 bases lay in between. CDR1 and CDR2 from the germline V gene are MNHNS and SASEGT. The CDR3 covers 14 residues. The CDR3 loop is CASEKNPPNYGYTF. The CDR3 DNA sequence: TGTGCCAGCGAAAAGAATCCTCCAAACTATGGCTACACCTTC.

The gene calls are TRBV30 and TRBJ2-2; the D is unclear. Trimming removed 0 bases at V and 3 bases at J, with 5 bases between. This CDR3 region has 13 residues. Germline V gene data show CDR1 as GTSNPN and CDR2 as SVGIG (reference sequence). The CDR3 protein is CAWSVRHTGELFF. CDR3 nucleotide sequence: TGTGCCTGGAGTGTCCGGCACACCGGGGAGCTGTTTTTT.

In the case of this clone: The junction shows a germline mismatch at one end, possibly a read error. The V call is TRBV4-3, the J call TRBJ2-7, with D perhaps matching TRBD2 (5 bases). This CDR3 is built from 18 residues. The germline gives CDR1 LGHNA, CDR2 YSLEER. CDR3 sequence: CASSQDGMGNEGSNEQYF. The CDR3 coding sequence is TGCGCCAGCAGCCAAGATGGAATGGGGAACGAGGGCTCCAACGAGCAGTACTTC.

This chain connects TRBV4-3 to TRBJ1-1; tentative D call: TRBD1 (6 bases). CDR3 length equals 15 residues. Germline V CDR1 and CDR2: LGHNA, YSLEER. V lost 1 base and J 2 bases, leaving 11 bases between the germline ends. DNA of the CDR3: TGCGCCAGCAGCCAAGCTGCAGGGGTAAACACTGAAGCTTTCTTT. Translated, it gives CASSQAAGVNTEAFF.

This clone was seen once. This chain connects TRBV11-2 to TRBJ2-1; 7 positions match TRBD2. Germline loops: CDR1 SGHAT, CDR2 FQNNGV. The ends lost 2 bases at V and 9 bases at J; junction bases unmatched: 4. CDR3 size: 13 residues. The CDR3 sequence is CASSLKGGVEQFF. As DNA, the CDR3 is TGTGCCAGCAGCTTAAAGGGAGGGGTTGAGCAGTTCTTC.

The J gene is TRBJ2-3, the V gene TRBV30, with D possibly matching TRBD2 (6 bases). Germline assignment: CDR1 GTSNPN and CDR2 SVGIG (reference sequence). V lost 2 bases and J lost 0, with 9 bases in between. The CDR3 runs 14 residues. This chain's CDR3 is CAWSPGDSTDTQYF. The DNA for the CDR3 is TGTGCCTGGAGTCCGGGAGATAGCACAGATACGCAGTATTTT.

The chain carries TRBV2 and TRBJ1-2; TRBD1 agrees at 7 bases. The CDR3 has 14 amino acids. V lost 4 bases and J lost 7; bases outside the gene matches: 9. Germline CDR1 is SNHLY and CDR2 is FYNNEI. CDR3 DNA sequence: TGTGCCAGCAGTGGGACAGGCCCCGCGGTTGGCTACACCTTC. Residues: CASSGTGPAVGYTF.

J is TRBJ1-5 and V is TRBV19; 9 bases are a match to TRBD1. V gave up 5 bases and J gave up 11 bases; unmatched junction bases: 4. In germline, CDR1 is LNHDA, CDR2 SQIVND (reference sequence). The length of the CDR3 is 12 residues. Here the CDR3 reads CASSFGQGTQHF. The CDR3 DNA is TGTGCCAGTAGTTTTGGACAGGGGACCCAGCATTTT.

The V call is TRBV9, the J call TRBJ2-2; possibly TRBD2 for D (8 bases). In germline, CDR1 is SGDLS, CDR2 YYNGEE. The V and J ends lost 4 bases and 4 bases respectively, with 17 bases between them. The CDR3 extends over 16 amino acids. The CDR3 DNA reads TGTGCCAGCAGCCCAGGGGGGACTAGTGGCACCGGGGAGCTGTTTTTT. Translation gives CASSPGGTSGTGELFF.

The chain uses TRBV5-6 and TRBJ2-1; D remains ambiguous. Germline loops: CDR1 SGHDT, CDR2 YYEEEE. The V end was cut by 4 bases, the J end by 4 bases, with 12 bases between. This CDR3 is built from 14 residues. CDR3 in amino acids: CASSPRHGYNEQFF. The CDR3 DNA reads TGTGCCAGCAGCCCGAGACACGGATACAATGAGCAGTTCTTC.

The V call is TRBV7-6, the J call TRBJ2-1; the match to TRBD2 covers 12 bases. This CDR3 is 16 amino acids long. Germline values: CDR1 SGHVS, CDR2 FNYEAQ. With 2 bases clipped from V and 15 bases from J, the junction kept 14 bases outside the gene matches. The CDR3 protein is CASSLQLAGGSATMFF. The CDR3 coding sequence is TGTGCCAGCAGCTTACAACTAGCGGGAGGTAGTGCAACTATGTTCTTC.

The sample holds one count of this clone. V is TRBV4-1 and J is TRBJ2-7; D is tentatively TRBD1 or TRBD2 (5 bases each). Trimming took 1 base from V and 2 from J, leaving 12 bases between them. Germline-derived CDR1 and CDR2 are MGHRA and YSYEKL. CDR3 length: 15 residues. The CDR3 here is CASSQVEGPAYEQYF. DNA for the CDR3: TGCGCCAGCAGCCAAGTTGAGGGGCCGGCCTACGAGCAGTACTTC.

This clone was observed once. This chain connects TRBV11-2 to TRBJ2-7; 13 bases align to TRBD2. The trim removed 5 bases at V and 1 base at J, leaving 8 bases unmatched. There are 17 residues in the CDR3. Germline V lookup: CDR1 SGHAT, CDR2 FQNNGV. As DNA, the CDR3 is TGTGCCAGCAGCGCCCGACTAGCGGGAGGTCTATCCTACGAGCAGTACTTC. As protein: CASSARLAGGLSYEQYF. Filled out from reference TRBV11-2 and TRBJ2-7, the complete variable domain reads EAGVAQSPRYKIIEKRQSVAFWCNPISGHATLYWYQQILGQGPKLLIQFQNNGVVDDSQLPKDRFSAERLKGVDSTLKIQPAKLEDSAVYLCASSARLAGGLSYEQYFGPGTRLTVT.

The chain carries TRBV2 and TRBJ2-1; 10 bases are shared with TRBD2. This CDR3 has 14 residues. CDR1 and CDR2 (germline): SNHLY, FYNNEI. The V gene end was trimmed by 7 bases and the J gene end by 5 bases; junction bases not matched to a gene: 5. CDR3: CASTPGLANNEQFF. CDR3 DNA: TGTGCCAGCACGCCGGGACTAGCGAACAATGAGCAGTTCTTC.

The chain links TRBV6-5 to TRBJ1-2; D is ambiguous. Germline CDR1 MNHEY, CDR2 SVGAGI. The V gene lost 7 bases and the J gene lost 5 bases, with 8 bases spanning the gap. The CDR3 has 11 residues. The CDR3 loop reads CASTNGYGYTF. The CDR3, as DNA: TGTGCCAGCACCAACGGATATGGCTACACCTTC.

V gene TRBV2 combines with J gene TRBJ2-7, with 14 nucleotides matching TRBD2. The J segment lost 4 bases and the V segment lost 6 bases, leaving 2 bases of the junction unmatched. CDR3 length equals 14 residues. Germline lookup yields CDR1 SNHLY and CDR2 FYNNEI. The CDR3 spells CASRGTSGRYEQYF. Here the CDR3 DNA reads TGTGCCAGCAGAGGGACTAGCGGGAGATACGAGCAGTACTTC.

This chain connects TRBV18 to TRBJ2-7, with D possibly TRBD2 on 5 matching bases. V lost 0 bases, J lost 4 bases, and 13 bases lay in between. The CDR3 runs 15 residues. Germline loops: CDR1 KGHSH, CDR2 LQKENI. CDR3 in DNA: TGTGCCAGCTCACCACCGGCTAGCTCCCCGTACGAGCAGTACTTC. Its translation is CASSPPASSPYEQYF.

The rearrangement uses TRBV27 and TRBJ1-1; TRBD1 matches at 7 bases. The germline V gene encodes CDR1 MNHEY and CDR2 SMNVEV (reference sequence). Trimming removed 4 bases from V and 5 bases from J; junction bases left unmatched: 4. This CDR3 is 13 amino acids long. The CDR3 region has the DNA TGTGCCAGCAGTTCTCGACAGGGTACTGAAGCTTTCTTT. Translation: CASSSRQGTEAFF.

This clone was picked up one time. The rearrangement joins TRBV14 to TRBJ2-3; D is possibly TRBD2 (6 bases). Per germline, CDR1 SGHDN and CDR2 FVKESK. The V end was cut by 0 bases, the J end by 4 bases, with 11 bases between. The CDR3 is 15 residues long. The CDR3 nucleotides are TGTGCCAGCAGCCAAGACCTGGGAGGTCCAGATACGCAGTATTTT. It specifies CASSQDLGGPDTQYF.

The genes are TRBV5-1 and TRBJ2-2, with 9 positions matching TRBD2. The germline gives CDR1 SGHRS, CDR2 YFSETQ. The CDR3 is 15 amino acids. V shed 4 bases, J shed 7 bases, and the junction held 8 bases outside the gene matches. DNA for the CDR3: TGCGCCAGCAGCCCGGGGACTAGCATTCGCGGGGAGCTGTTTTTT. This codes for CASSPGTSIRGELFF. The whole variable domain, filled in from reference TRBV5-1 and TRBJ2-2, reads KAGVTQTPRYLIKTRGQQVTLSCSPISGHRSVSWYQQTPGQGLQFLFEYFSETQRNKGNFPGRFSGRQFSNSRSEMNVSTLELGDSALYLCASSPGTSIRGELFFGEGSRLTVL.